The 2 T cell receptor beta chains below all came from one sample that was sequenced in a study of neoadjuvant anti-PD-1 for oral cavity cancer. This table comes from immunoSEQ multiplex PCR, and its TCRdb copy is limited to in-frame clones, with some not included. The table includes more than 13,000 clones, 65% to 85% detected once. Stated time point: after neoadjuvant nivolumab, at surgical resection. The starting material was PBMCs, obtained after nivolumab (anti-PD-1) treatment. The source is a person aged 35-79 years with oral cavity squamous cell carcinoma.

This sequence joins TRBV1 and TRBJ1-4; whether TRBD1, the table's D call, matches the DNA was not checked. TRBV1 is a pseudogene. The CDR3 totals 16 residues. CDR3 nucleotides: TGCACCAGCAGCCAAGTAGTCCAGGCAACTAATGAAAAACTGTTTTTT. Translated, it gives CTSSQVVQATNEKLFF.

This clone came up once. The rearrangement uses TRBV6-5 and TRBJ2-5; possible D gene TRBD2, 6 bases. The germline V gene has CDR1 MNHEY and CDR2 SVGAGI. The CDR3 sequence is 16 residues long. V lost 0 bases to trimming and J lost 4 bases, with 15 bases between them. The CDR3 DNA reads as TGTGCCAGCAGTTACTCGACAAGGGGAGGAGGAGAGACCCAGTACTTC. Translating it yields CASSYSTRGGGETQYF.